Listed here are 16 T cell receptor beta chains from one sample, sequenced in a study of post-analysis software for immune sequencing data. Study outcomes and limitations: A handful of TRBV segments (TRBV5-6, TRBV5-1 and TRBV20-1 among them) occurred more frequently in patients than in controls.

Libraries were made from TCR beta cDNA, and they carried unique molecular identifiers. One entry per CDR3 protein results from TCRdb running MiXCR on the PCR reads. Among about 820,000 distinct CDR3 sequences listed, approximately 57% were seen once. These TCRs' antigens remain unknown. Sequenced input: blood. Receptor source: a girl under 18 with multiple sclerosis.

This sequence joins TRBV29-1 and TRBJ2-3, with 8 bases matching TRBD2. The CDR3 is made up of 14 amino acids. Germline loops: CDR1 SQVTM, CDR2 ANQGSEA. Germline trimming cut 5 bases from V and 6 bases from J; bases unmatched to any gene: 10. The DNA for the CDR3 is TGCAGCGTTCTGTCTCGGGGGGGCCACGATACGCAGTATTTT. This translates into CSVLSRGGHDTQYF.

This chain links TRBV18 with TRBJ2-4, with 9 bases aligning to TRBD1. The germline V gene has CDR1 KGHSH and CDR2 LQKENI. CDR3 size: 17 residues. V gave up 5 bases and J gave up 15 bases; unmatched junction bases: 23. DNA of the CDR3: TGTGCCAGCTCATCCCGGGACAGGGCGACTAGCTCCTACGAGCGGTACTTC. The encoded protein is CASSSRDRATSSYERYF.

This chain joins TRBV20-1 and TRBJ1-5; D is perhaps TRBD1 (6 bases). This CDR3 comprises 18 residues. In germline, CDR1 is DFQATT, CDR2 SNEGSKA (reference sequence). Trimming left V 3 bases short and J 3 bases short, with 24 bases between. The CDR3 DNA sequence: TGCAGTGCTAGGGTCTCAGGGGCGGGGAGCCTTATCAATCAGCCCCAGCATTTT. Its protein product is CSARVSGAGSLINQPQHF.

V and J are TRBV4-1 and TRBJ1-6; a weak D match, TRBD1 (6 bases). V lost 0 bases, J lost 7 bases, and 16 bases lay in between. CDR3 length: 17 amino acids. Per germline, CDR1 MGHRA and CDR2 YSYEKL. CDR3 sequence: CASSQDRTEVGNSPLHF. CDR3 bases: TGCGCCAGCAGCCAAGACCGGACAGAGGTTGGAAATTCACCCCTCCACTTT.

The J gene is TRBJ2-5, the V gene TRBV20-1; tentative D call: TRBD2 (5 bases). Trimming left V 3 bases short and J 0 bases short, with 17 bases between. The germline V gene encodes CDR1 DFQATT and CDR2 SNEGSKA (reference sequence). The CDR3 is 16 residues long. As DNA, the CDR3 is TGCAGTGCTAGGTGGCCCCGAGGGCGAAACCAAGAGACCCAGTACTTC. Translating gives CSARWPRGRNQETQYF.

The chain carries TRBV5-5 and TRBJ2-7, with unresolved D. Germline assignment: CDR1 SGHKS and CDR2 YYEKEE (reference sequence). V was cut by 3 bases and J by 3 bases, with 10 bases left in between. This CDR3 has 13 residues. The CDR3 DNA is TGTGCCAGCAGCTCCTCGAGTGACTACGAGCAGTACTTC. Protein product: CASSSSSDYEQYF.

The chain is built from TRBV4-1 and TRBJ1-1, with D maybe TRBD1 (6 bases). CDR3 size: 14 residues. CDR1 is MGHRA and CDR2 is YSYEKL in the germline V gene. Trimming shortened V by 4 bases and J by 7 bases, and 16 bases separated the two germline ends. The CDR3 protein is CASSPDRGKGEAFF. CDR3 nucleotides: TGCGCCAGCAGCCCGGACAGAGGAAAAGGTGAAGCTTTCTTT.

The genes are TRBV2 and TRBJ2-3; 10 nucleotides agree with TRBD1. V shed 3 bases, J shed 3 bases, and the junction held 3 bases outside the gene matches. This CDR3 comprises 15 residues. Germline V gene sequence: CDR1 SNHLY, CDR2 FYNNEI. The CDR3 coding sequence is TGTGCCAGCAGTGATGCGGGACAGGGGACAGATACGCAGTATTTT. This sequence encodes CASSDAGQGTDTQYF.

V and J are TRBV29-1 and TRBJ1-2; no reliable D call. Germline CDR1 SQVTM, CDR2 ANQGSEA. The CDR3 contains 13 residues. The ends were cut back, 4 bases at V and 6 bases at J, with 15 bases in the middle. CDR3 loop: CSVVVGTSHGYTF. The CDR3 DNA reads TGCAGCGTTGTTGTGGGCACGTCTCATGGCTACACCTTC.

The CDR3 region is CASSPQAGGPNQPQHF. CDR3 DNA: TGTGCCAGCTCACCTCAGGCAGGGGGACCGAATCAGCCCCAGCATTTT. The rearrangement links TRBV18 to TRBJ1-5; TRBD1 agrees at 7 bases. CDR1 KGHSH and CDR2 LQKENI come from the germline V gene. The V segment lost 3 bases and the J segment 4 bases; nucleotides outside the gene matches: 9. This CDR3 comprises 16 residues.

This chain joins TRBV5-1 and TRBJ2-7; D is undetermined. Between the trimmed V and J ends, which lost 0 bases and 1 base, there was a span of 8 bases. The length of the CDR3 is 14 residues. Germline V lookup: CDR1 SGHRS, CDR2 YFSETQ. CDR3 DNA sequence: TGCGCCAGCAGCTTGGCAGCCCGGTCCTACGAGCAGTACTTC. It yields the protein CASSLAARSYEQYF.

The chain couples TRBV9 to TRBJ2-2, with a tentative D call TRBD1 (5 bases). From germline, CDR1 is SGDLS and CDR2 YYNGEE. The CDR3 sequence is 16 residues long. Trimming cost V 0 bases and J 5 bases, with 14 bases left between them. CDR3: CASSVEGKTSTGELFF. In nucleotides, the CDR3 is TGTGCCAGCAGCGTAGAGGGGAAGACTTCAACCGGGGAGCTGTTTTTT.

The V gene is TRBV20-1, the J gene TRBJ1-1, with no clear D. CDR1 is DFQATT and CDR2 is SNEGSKA in the germline V gene (reference sequence). The CDR3 sequence is 11 residues long. Trimming took off 0 bases at V and 4 bases at J, with 3 bases between the two ends. CDR3: CSARESTEAFF. CDR3 coding DNA: TGCAGTGCTAGAGAATCCACTGAAGCTTTCTTT.

This clonotype turned up a few times. The chain has TRBV5-1 and TRBJ2-5; D may be TRBD1 (6 bases). The CDR3 contains 13 residues. The germline CDR1 and CDR2 sequences are SGHRS and YFSETQ. Trimming removed 4 bases from V and 7 bases from J, with 14 bases in between. CDR3 sequence: CASSPWDMGTQYF. In nucleotides, the CDR3 is TGCGCCAGCAGCCCCTGGGACATGGGGACCCAGTACTTC.

The J gene is TRBJ2-7, the V gene TRBV5-1; no firm D call. Trimming cost V 4 bases and J 2 bases, with 7 bases left between them. Germline lookup yields CDR1 SGHRS and CDR2 YFSETQ. The CDR3 covers 12 residues. The CDR3 protein is CASSNHPYEQYF. CDR3 DNA: TGCGCCAGCAGCAACCATCCCTACGAGCAGTACTTC.

This CDR3 reads CSVDRGLASYNEQFF. In DNA form, the CDR3 reads TGCAGCGTTGATAGGGGGCTAGCCTCCTACAATGAGCAGTTCTTC. The rearrangement joins TRBV29-1 to TRBJ2-1; TRBD1 matches 7 bases. The trim removed 3 bases at V and 0 bases at J, leaving 5 bases unmatched. The CDR3 totals 15 residues. Per the germline V gene, CDR1 is SQVTM and CDR2 is ANQGSEA.